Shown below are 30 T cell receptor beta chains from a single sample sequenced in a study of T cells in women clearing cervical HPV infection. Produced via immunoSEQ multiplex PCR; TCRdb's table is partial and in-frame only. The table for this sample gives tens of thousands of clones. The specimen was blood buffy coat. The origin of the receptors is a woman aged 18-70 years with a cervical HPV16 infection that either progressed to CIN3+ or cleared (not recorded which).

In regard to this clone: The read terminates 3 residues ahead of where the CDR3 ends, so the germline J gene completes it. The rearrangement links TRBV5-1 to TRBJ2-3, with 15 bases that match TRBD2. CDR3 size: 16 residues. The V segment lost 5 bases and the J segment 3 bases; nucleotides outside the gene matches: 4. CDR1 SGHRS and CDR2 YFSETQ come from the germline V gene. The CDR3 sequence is CASRPGTSGGTDTQYF. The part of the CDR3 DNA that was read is TGCGCCAGCAGACCCGGGACTAGCGGGGGGACAGATACG.

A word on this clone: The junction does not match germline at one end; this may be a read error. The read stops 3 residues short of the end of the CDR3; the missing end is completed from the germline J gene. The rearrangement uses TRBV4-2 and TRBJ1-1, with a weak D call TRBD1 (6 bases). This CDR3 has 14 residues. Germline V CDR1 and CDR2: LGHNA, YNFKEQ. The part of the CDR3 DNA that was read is TGCGCCAGCAGCCAAGCGTCGGACAGCACTGAA. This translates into CASSQASDSTE. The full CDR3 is CASSQASDSTEAFF.

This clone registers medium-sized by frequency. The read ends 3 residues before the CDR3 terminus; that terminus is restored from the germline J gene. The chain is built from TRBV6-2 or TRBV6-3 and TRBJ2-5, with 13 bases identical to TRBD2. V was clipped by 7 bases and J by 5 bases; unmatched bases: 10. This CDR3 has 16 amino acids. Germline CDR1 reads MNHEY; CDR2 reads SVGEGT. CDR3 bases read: TGTGCCAGCAACTACGACCGGACTAGCGGGGGTGAGACC. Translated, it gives CASNYDRTSGGET. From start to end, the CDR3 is CASNYDRTSGGETQYF.

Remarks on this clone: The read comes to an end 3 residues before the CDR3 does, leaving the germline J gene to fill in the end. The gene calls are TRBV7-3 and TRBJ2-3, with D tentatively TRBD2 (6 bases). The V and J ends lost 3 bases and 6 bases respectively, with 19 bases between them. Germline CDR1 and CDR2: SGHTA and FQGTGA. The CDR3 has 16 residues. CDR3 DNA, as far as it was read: TGTGCCAGCAGCTTCATGACTAGTTCGGGCCTCGATACG. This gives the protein CASSFMTSSGLDT. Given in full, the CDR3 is CASSFMTSSGLDTQYF.

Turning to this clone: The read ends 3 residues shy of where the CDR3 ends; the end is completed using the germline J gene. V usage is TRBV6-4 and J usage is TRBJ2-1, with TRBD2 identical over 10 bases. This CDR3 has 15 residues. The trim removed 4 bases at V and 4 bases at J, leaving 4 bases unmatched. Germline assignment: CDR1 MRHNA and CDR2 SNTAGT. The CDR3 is CASSGSSGGYNEQFF. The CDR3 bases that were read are TGTGCCAGCAGTGGGTCTAGCGGGGGTTACAATGAG.

Incomplete CDR3 DNA: TGTGCCAGCAGCTTCGGGGGATCCTTTTTAGAGACC. As protein: CASSFGGSFLET. The CDR3 in full is CASSFGGSFLETQYF. V is TRBV7-2 and J is TRBJ2-5; the D gene is possibly TRBD2 (6 bases). Read data end 3 residues before the CDR3 end; the end is taken from the germline J gene. Germline CDR1 SGHTA, CDR2 FQGNSA. The ends were cut back, 3 bases at V and 4 bases at J, with 15 bases in the middle. This CDR3 comprises 15 residues.

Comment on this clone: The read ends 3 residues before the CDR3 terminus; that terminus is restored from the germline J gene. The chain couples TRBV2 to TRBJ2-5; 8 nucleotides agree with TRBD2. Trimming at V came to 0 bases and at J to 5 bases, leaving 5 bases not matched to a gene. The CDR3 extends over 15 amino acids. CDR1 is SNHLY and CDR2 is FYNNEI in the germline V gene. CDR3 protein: CASSEAGTRRETQYF. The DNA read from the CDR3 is TGTGCCAGCAGTGAAGCAGGGACTAGGAGGGAGACC.

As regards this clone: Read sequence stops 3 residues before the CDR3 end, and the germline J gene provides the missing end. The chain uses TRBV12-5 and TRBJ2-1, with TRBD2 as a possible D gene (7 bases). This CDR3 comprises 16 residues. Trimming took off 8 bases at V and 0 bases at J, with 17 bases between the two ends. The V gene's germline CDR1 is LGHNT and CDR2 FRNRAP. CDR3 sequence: CASRGMGGGSYNEQFF. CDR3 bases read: TGTGCTAGTAGAGGTATGGGAGGGGGCTCCTACAATGAG.

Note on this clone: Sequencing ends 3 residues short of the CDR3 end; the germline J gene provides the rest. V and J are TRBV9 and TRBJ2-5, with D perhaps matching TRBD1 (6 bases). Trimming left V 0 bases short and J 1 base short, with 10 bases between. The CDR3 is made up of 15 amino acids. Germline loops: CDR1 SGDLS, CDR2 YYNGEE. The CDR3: CASSVAPGAQETQYF. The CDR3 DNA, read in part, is TGTGCCAGCAGCGTAGCTCCAGGGGCCCAAGAGACC.

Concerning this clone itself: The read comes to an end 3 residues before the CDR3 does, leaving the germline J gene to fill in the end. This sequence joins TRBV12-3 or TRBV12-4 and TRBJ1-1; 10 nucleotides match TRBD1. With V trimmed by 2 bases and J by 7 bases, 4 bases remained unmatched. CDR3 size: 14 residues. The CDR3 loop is CASSLRTGGSEAFF. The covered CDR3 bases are TGTGCCAGCAGTTTACGGACAGGGGGGAGTGAA.

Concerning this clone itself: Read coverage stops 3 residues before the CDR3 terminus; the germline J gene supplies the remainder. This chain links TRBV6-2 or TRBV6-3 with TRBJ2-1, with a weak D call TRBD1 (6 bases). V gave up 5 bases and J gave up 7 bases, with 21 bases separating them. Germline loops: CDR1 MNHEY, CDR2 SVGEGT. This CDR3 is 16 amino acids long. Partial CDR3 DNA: TGTGCCAGCAGTCTAAGTAAGATCTACAGGGAAAATGAG. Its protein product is CASSLSKIYRENE. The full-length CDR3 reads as CASSLSKIYRENEQFF.

CDR3 DNA, as far as it was read: TGTGCCAGCAGCCCAGGTTGGCTATCGGACATT. It encodes CASSPGWLSDI. The whole CDR3 is CASSPGWLSDIQYF. The chain uses TRBV11-2 and TRBJ2-4; D is undetermined. The read finishes 3 residues shy of the CDR3 end, and the germline J gene is used to complete it. Trimming removed 5 bases from V and 8 bases from J, with 16 bases in between. CDR3 length: 14 amino acids. Germline CDR1 is SGHAT and CDR2 is FQNNGV.

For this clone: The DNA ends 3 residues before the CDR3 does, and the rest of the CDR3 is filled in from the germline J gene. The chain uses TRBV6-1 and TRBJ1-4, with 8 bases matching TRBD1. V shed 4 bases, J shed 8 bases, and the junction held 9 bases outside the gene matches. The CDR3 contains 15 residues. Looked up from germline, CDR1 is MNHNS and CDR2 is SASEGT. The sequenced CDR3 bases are TGTGCCAGCAGTGTAGTGGACAGGGCCAGGGAAAAA. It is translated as CASSVVDRAREK. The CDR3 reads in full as CASSVVDRAREKLFF.

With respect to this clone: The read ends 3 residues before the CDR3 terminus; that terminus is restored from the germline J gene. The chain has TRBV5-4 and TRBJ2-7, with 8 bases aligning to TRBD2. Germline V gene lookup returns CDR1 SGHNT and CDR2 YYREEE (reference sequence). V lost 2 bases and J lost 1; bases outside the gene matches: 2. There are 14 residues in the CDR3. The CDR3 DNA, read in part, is TGTGCCAGCAGCTTCGGGGGGGGGTCCTACGAG. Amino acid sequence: CASSFGGGSYE. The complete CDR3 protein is CASSFGGGSYEQYF.

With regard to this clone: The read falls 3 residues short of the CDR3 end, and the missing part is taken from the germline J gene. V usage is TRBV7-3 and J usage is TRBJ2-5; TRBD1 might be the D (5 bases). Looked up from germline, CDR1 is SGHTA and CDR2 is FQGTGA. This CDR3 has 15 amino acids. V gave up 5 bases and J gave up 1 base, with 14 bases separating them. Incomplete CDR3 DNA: TGTGCCAGCAGCCAAACGACAGCGCGCCAAGAGACC. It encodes CASSQTTARQET. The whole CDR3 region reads CASSQTTARQETQYF.

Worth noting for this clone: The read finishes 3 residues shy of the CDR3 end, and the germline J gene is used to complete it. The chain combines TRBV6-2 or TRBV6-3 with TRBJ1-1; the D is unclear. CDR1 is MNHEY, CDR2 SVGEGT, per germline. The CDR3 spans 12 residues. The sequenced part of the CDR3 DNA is TGTGCCAGCAGTTATGGGCCTCGAGAA. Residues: CASSYGPRE. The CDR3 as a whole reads CASSYGPREAFF.

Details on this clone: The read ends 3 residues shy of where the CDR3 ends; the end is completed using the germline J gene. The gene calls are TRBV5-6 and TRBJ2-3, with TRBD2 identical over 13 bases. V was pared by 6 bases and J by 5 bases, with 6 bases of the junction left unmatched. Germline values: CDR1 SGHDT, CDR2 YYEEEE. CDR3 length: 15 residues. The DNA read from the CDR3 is TGTGCCAGCACACTAGCGGGGGGGCCGAAAGATACG. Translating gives CASTLAGGPKDT. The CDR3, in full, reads CASTLAGGPKDTQYF.

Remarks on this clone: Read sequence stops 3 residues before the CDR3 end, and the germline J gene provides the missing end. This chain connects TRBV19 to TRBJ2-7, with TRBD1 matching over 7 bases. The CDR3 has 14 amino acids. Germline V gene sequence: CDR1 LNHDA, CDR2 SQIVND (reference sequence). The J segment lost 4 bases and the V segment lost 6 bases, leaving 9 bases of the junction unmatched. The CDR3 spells CASRNVARGYEQYF. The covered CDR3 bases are TGTGCCAGTAGGAACGTCGCCAGGGGGTACGAG.

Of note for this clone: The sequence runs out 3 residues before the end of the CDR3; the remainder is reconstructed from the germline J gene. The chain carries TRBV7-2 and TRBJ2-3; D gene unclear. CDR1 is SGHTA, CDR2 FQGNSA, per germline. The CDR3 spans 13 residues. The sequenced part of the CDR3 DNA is TGTGCCAGCAGCTTAGGTAGCAATCAGCCG. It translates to CASSLGSNQP. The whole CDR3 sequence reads CASSLGSNQPQYF.

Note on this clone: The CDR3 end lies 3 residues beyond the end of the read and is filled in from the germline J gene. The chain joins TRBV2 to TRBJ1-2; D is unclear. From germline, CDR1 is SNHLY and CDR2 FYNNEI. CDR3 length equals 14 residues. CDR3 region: CASTPPGGQDTYTF. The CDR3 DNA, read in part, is TGTGCCAGCACTCCGCCCGGCGGTCAAGATACC.

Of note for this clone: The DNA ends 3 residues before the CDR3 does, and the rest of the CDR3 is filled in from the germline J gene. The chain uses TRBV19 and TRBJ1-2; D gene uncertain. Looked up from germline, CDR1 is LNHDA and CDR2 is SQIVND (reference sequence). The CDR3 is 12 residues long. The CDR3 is CASSYQRRGYTF. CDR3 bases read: TGTGCCAGTAGTTATCAGCGGCGGGGC.

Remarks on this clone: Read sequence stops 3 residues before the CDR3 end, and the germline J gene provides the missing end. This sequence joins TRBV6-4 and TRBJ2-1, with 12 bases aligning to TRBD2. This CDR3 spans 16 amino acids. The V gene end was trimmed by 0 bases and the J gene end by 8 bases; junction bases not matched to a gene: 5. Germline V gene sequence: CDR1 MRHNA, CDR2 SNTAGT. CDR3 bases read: TGTGCCAGCAGTGACTCAGGACTAGCGGGGAGTGATGAG. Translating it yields CASSDSGLAGSDE. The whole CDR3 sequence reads CASSDSGLAGSDEQFF.

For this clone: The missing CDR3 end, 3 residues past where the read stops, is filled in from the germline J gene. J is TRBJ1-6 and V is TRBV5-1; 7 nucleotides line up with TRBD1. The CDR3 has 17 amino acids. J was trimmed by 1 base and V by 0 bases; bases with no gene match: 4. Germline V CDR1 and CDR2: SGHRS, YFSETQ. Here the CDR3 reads CASSLGQGGSYNSPLHF. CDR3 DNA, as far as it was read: TGCGCCAGCAGCTTGGGACAGGGAGGGTCCTATAATTCACCC.

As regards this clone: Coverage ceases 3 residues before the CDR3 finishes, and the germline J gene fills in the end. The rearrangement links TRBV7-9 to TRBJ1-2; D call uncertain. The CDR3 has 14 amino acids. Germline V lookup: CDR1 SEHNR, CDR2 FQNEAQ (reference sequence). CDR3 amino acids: CAGSQSSITDTYTF. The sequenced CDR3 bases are TGTGCCGGAAGCCAATCGTCTATCACAGATACC. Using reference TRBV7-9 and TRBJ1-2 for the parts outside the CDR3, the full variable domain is DTGVSQNPRHKITKRGQNVTFRCDPISEHNRLYWYRQTLGQGPEFLTYFQNEAQLEKSRLLSDRFSAERPKGSFSTLEIQRTEQGDSAMYLCAGSQSSITDTYTFGSGTRLTVV.

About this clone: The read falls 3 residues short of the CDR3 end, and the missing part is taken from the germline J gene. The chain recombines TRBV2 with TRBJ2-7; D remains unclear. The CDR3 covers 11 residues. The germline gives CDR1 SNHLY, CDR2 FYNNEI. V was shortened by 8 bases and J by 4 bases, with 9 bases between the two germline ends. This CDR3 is CASSFTYEQYF. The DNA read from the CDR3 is TGTGCCAGCTCCTTCACATACGAG.

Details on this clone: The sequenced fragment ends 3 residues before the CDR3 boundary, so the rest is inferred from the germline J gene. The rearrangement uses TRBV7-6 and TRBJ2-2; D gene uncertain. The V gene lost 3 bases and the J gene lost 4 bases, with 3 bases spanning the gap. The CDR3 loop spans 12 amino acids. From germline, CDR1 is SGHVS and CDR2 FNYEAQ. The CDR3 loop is CASSFRTGELFF. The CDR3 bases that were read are TGTGCCAGCAGCTTCCGCACCGGGGAG.

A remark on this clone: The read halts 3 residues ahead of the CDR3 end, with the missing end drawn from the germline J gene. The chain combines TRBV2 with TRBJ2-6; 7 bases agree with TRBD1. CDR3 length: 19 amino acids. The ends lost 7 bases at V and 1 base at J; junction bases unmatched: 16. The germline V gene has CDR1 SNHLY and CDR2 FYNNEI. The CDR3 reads CASTHRGSLIVSGANVLTF. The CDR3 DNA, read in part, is TGTGCCAGCACCCACAGGGGTTCTCTAATAGTATCTGGGGCCAACGTC.

The CDR3 protein is CASSGADNSPLFF. The covered CDR3 bases are TGTGCCAGTAGTGGGGCCGATAATTCACCG. The V gene is TRBV19, the J gene TRBJ2-2, with D maybe TRBD1 (5 bases). The read ends 3 residues shy of where the CDR3 ends; the end is completed using the germline J gene. From germline, CDR1 is LNHDA and CDR2 SQIVND (reference sequence). The CDR3 length is 13 residues.

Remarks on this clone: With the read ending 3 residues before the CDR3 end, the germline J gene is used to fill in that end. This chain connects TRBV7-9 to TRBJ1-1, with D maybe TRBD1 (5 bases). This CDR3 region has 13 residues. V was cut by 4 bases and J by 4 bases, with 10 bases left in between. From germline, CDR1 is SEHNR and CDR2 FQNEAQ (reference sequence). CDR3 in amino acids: CASSYYRGTEAFF. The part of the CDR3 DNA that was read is TGTGCCAGCAGCTACTATAGGGGCACTGAA.

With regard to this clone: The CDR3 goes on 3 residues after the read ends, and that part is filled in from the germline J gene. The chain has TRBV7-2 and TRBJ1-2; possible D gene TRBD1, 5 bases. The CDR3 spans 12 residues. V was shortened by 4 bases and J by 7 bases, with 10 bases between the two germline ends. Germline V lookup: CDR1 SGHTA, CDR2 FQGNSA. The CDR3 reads CASSSRARGYTF. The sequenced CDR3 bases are TGTGCCAGCAGCTCCAGGGCGCGTGGC.